This T cell receptor beta chain was captured in a study of blood T cell repertoires in COVID-19. Germline V gene data show CDR1 as SGHAT and CDR2 as FQNNGV. V shed 4 bases and J shed 1 base, with 10 bases lying between them. The CDR3 loop spans 14 amino acids. Original processing notes: Estimation of nucleated cell counts was performed using reference gene primer amplification. Here immunoSEQ multiplex PCR was the method, and the copy in TCRdb shows in-frame clones only, minus some. That table supplies the V and J calls and clone size; D and trimming were determined from the DNA. The sample holds roughly 250,000 clones, roughly nine tenths seen once. While infection was still active, Seattle patients were enrolled and then followed longitudinally.

The sequenced material came from peripheral blood. This clonotype was obtained from a woman aged 25 to 39 with COVID-19, enrolled during active disease. The chain has TRBV11-2 and TRBJ1-1; no firm D call. The DNA for the CDR3 is TGTGCCAGCAGCTCTGCCGGGAGGAACACTGAAGCTTTCTTT. It specifies CASSSAGRNTEAFF.